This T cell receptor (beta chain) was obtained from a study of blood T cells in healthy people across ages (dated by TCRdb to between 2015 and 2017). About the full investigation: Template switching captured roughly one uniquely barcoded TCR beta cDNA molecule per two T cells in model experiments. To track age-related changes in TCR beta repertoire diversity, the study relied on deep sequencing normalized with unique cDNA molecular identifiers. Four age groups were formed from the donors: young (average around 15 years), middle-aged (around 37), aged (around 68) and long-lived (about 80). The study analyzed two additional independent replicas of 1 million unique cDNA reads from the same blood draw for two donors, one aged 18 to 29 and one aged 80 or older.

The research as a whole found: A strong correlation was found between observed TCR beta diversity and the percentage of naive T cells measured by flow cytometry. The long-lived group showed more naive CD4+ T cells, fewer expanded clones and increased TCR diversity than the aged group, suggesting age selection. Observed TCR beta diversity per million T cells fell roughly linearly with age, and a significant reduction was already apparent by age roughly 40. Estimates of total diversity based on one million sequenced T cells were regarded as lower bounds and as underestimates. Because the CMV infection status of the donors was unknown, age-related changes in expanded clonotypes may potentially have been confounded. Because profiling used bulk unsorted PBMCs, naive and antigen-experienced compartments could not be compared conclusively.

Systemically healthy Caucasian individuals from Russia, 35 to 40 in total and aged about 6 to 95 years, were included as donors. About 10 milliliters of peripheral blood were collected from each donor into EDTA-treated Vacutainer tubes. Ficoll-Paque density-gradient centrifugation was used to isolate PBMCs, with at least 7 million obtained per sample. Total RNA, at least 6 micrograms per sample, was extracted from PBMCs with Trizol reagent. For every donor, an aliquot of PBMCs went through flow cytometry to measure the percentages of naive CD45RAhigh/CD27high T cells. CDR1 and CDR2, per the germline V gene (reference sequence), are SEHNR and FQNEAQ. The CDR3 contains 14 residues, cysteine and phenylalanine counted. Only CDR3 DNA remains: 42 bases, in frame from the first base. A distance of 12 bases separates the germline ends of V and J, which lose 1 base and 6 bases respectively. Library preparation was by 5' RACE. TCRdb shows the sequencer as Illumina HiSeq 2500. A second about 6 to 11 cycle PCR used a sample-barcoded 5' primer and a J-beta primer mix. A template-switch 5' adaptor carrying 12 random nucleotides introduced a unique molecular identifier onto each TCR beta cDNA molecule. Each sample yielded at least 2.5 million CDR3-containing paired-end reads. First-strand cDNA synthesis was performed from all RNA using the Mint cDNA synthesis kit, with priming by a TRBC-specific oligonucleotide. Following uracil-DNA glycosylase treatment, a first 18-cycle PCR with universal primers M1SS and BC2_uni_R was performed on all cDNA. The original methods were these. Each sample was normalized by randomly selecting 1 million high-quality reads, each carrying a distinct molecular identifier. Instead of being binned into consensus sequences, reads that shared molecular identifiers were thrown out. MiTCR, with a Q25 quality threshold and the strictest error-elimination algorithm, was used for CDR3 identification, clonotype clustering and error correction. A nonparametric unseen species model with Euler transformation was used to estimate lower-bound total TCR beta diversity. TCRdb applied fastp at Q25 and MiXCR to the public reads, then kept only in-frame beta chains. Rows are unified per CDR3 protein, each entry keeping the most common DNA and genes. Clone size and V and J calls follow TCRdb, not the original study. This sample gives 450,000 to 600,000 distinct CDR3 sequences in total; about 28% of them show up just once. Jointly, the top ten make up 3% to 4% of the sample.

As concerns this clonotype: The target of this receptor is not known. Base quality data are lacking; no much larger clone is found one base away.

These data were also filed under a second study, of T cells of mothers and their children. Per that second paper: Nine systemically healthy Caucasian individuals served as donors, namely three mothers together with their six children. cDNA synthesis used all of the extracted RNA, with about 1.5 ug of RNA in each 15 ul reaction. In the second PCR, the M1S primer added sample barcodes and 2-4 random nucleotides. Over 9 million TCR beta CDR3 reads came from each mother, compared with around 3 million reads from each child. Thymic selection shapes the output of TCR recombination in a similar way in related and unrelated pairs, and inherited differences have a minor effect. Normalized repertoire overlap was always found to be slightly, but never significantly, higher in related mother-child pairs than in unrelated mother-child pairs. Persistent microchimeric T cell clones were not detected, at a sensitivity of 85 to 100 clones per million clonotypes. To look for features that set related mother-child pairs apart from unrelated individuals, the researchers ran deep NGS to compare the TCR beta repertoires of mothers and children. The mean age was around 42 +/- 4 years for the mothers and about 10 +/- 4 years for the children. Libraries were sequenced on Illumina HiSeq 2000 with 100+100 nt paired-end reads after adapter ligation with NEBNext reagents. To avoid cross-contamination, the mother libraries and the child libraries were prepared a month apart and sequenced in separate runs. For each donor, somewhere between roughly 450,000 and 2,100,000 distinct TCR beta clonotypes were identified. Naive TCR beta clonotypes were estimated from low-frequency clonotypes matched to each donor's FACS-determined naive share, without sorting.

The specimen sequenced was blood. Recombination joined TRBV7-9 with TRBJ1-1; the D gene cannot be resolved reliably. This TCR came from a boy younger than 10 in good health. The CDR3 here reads CASSLDAINAEAFF. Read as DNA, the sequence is TGTGCCAGCAGCTTAGATGCGATAAACGCTGAAGCTTTCTTT. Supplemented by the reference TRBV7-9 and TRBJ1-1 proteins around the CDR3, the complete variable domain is DTGVSQNPRHKITKRGQNVTFRCDPISEHNRLYWYRQTLGQGPEFLTYFQNEAQLEKSRLLSDRFSAERPKGSFSTLEIQRTEQGDSAMYLCASSLDAINAEAFFGQGTRLTVV.